This entry lists 17 T cell receptor beta chains sequenced from one sample in a study of regulatory T cells in long-lasting Graves disease. Arm-PCR with iRepertoire HTBI primers amplified the CDR3 regions for these TCR beta libraries. TCRdb recomputed calls from the multiplex PCR reads with MiXCR, one row per CDR3 protein. In the table there are some 470,000 distinct CDR3 sequences, around a fifth of which are singletons. Time point reported: persistent/refractory GD, antithyroid drugs over 5 years with positive TRAb. RNA from PBMCs was the source of the TCR library. Sequenced material: peripheral blood mononuclear cells (PBMCs), taken when the disease was refractory, from a patient treated with antithyroid drugs. All receptors come from a female donor with Graves disease.

This clonotype has ten or more counts. The chain has TRBV15 and TRBJ1-1; 9 bases agree with TRBD1. After removal of 5 bases from V and 2 bases from J, the junction contained 9 bases not matched to a gene. CDR1 and CDR2 (germline): LNHNV, YYDKDF (reference sequence). The CDR3 runs to 16 residues. The CDR3 DNA is TGTGCCACCAGCTTCCTGGACAGGGGCCCAAACACTGAAGCTTTCTTT. Translated: CATSFLDRGPNTEAFF.

The chain uses TRBV30 and TRBJ2-5; D is perhaps TRBD2 (5 bases). The V gene lost 0 bases and the J gene lost 7 bases, with 12 bases spanning the gap. In germline, CDR1 is GTSNPN, CDR2 SVGIG (reference sequence). The CDR3 spans 13 residues. DNA of the CDR3: TGTGCCTGGAGTGTATATGGTGAGGGGACCCAGTACTTC. This codes for CAWSVYGEGTQYF.

In this sample, this clonotype turned up a few times. The rearrangement joins TRBV7-9 to TRBJ2-5; no firm D call. Germline V CDR1 and CDR2: SEHNR, FQNEAQ (reference sequence). V lost 2 bases and J 5 bases, leaving 12 bases between the germline ends. The CDR3 spans 14 residues. The chain's CDR3 is CASSLSYLSETQYF. The CDR3 DNA reads TGTGCCAGCAGCTTATCTTATTTGTCGGAGACCCAGTACTTC.

This clonotype was seen just once. CDR3 in DNA: TGTGCCAGCTCACCCAACCGGGACAGCTTCTACGAGCAGTACTTC. Residues: CASSPNRDSFYEQYF. The chain carries TRBV18 and TRBJ2-7, with 7 bases lining up with TRBD1. V gave up 3 bases and J gave up 3 bases; unmatched junction bases: 8. This CDR3 is built from 15 residues. Looked up from germline, CDR1 is KGHSH and CDR2 is LQKENI.

This clonotype was observed a few times. The chain links TRBV7-2 to TRBJ2-5; TRBD2 matches at 14 bases. V dropped 6 bases and J dropped 1; count of bases not matched to a gene: 4. Germline V gives CDR1 SGHTA, CDR2 FQGNSA. This CDR3 has 16 amino acids. The CDR3 DNA reads as TGTGCCAGCAGAGCCGGGACTAGCGGGGGCCAAGAGACCCAGTACTTC. Amino acid sequence: CASRAGTSGGQETQYF.

Of note for this clonotype: A much larger clone differs by one base, so this may be a read error. The chain links TRBV11-2 to TRBJ1-6; no reliable D call. Germline lookup yields CDR1 SGHAT and CDR2 FQNNGV. The CDR3 covers 14 residues. In nucleotides, the CDR3 is TGTGCCCGCAGCTTACAACCGGATAATTCACCCCTCCACTTT. Its protein product is CARSLQPDNSPLHF.

This clonotype was seen at least ten times. V usage is TRBV20-1 and J usage is TRBJ1-2; 9 nucleotides line up with TRBD1. J gave up 8 bases and V 6 bases, and 4 bases lay outside the gene matches. The CDR3 sequence is 11 residues long. Germline CDR1 and CDR2: DFQATT and SNEGSKA (reference sequence). The CDR3 loop reads CSAGTGNGYTF. The CDR3 DNA reads as TGCAGTGCGGGGACAGGGAACGGCTACACCTTC.

This clonotype has a handful of counts. The J gene is TRBJ1-6, the V gene TRBV24-1; no clear D gene. Trimming cost V 3 bases and J 0 bases, with 20 bases left between them. The CDR3 totals 20 residues. The germline CDR1 and CDR2 sequences are KGHDR and SFDVKD. Here the CDR3 reads CATSDVDRCGYSSYNSPLHF. In DNA form, the CDR3 reads TGTGCCACCAGTGATGTCGACCGGTGCGGCTATAGCTCCTATAATTCACCCCTCCACTTT.

At least ten counts were recorded for this clonotype. This chain connects TRBV12-5 to TRBJ1-1, with D perhaps TRBD1 (5 bases). The CDR3 has 13 amino acids. The germline CDR1 and CDR2 sequences are LGHNT and FRNRAP. V lost 3 bases and J lost 4, with 9 bases in between. CDR3 nucleotides: TGTGCTAGTGGTTTCTTCGGGGGCACTGAAGCTTTCTTT. Translation: CASGFFGGTEAFF.

This clonotype was seen a handful of times. The chain has TRBV5-1 and TRBJ1-5; D may be TRBD1 (5 bases). The V end lost 0 bases, the J end lost 3 bases, and 10 bases lay between the germline ends. This CDR3 region has 15 residues. From germline, CDR1 is SGHRS and CDR2 YFSETQ. In DNA form, the CDR3 reads TGCGCCAGCAGCTTGGCCGGGGGACCCAATCAGCCCCAGCATTTT. Its translation: CASSLAGGPNQPQHF.

There are many counts of this clonotype. In DNA form, the CDR3 reads TGTGCCAGCCGCGAGTCTTCTGGAAACACCATATATTTT. Residues: CASRESSGNTIYF. V gene TRBV10-3 combines with J gene TRBJ1-3; D call uncertain. Germline V gives CDR1 ENHRY, CDR2 SYGVKD. This CDR3 has 13 amino acids. V was pared by 10 bases and J by 1 base, with 11 bases between.

This clonotype was recorded many times. The junction differs from germline at one of its ends, possibly a read error. The V and J genes are TRBV11-3 and TRBJ2-4; D uncertain. The CDR3 covers 11 residues. Germline CDR1 and CDR2: SGHNT and YENEEA. The CDR3 DNA reads TGTGCCAGCAGCTTAGCCCGTTCGATCGTTTTC. The encoded protein is CASSLARSIVF.

The chain uses TRBV27 and TRBJ2-7; D tentatively reads TRBD1 or TRBD2 (6 bases each). The V end lost 0 bases, the J end lost 0 bases, and 15 bases lay between the germline ends. Looked up from germline, CDR1 is MNHEY and CDR2 is SMNVEV (reference sequence). The CDR3 consists of 17 residues. The CDR3: CASSLSLGGGASYEQYF. DNA for the CDR3: TGTGCCAGCAGTTTATCCTTGGGGGGCGGAGCCTCCTACGAGCAGTACTTC.

V and J are TRBV30 and TRBJ1-1, with D perhaps matching TRBD1 (6 bases). This CDR3 comprises 15 residues. The V gene lost 0 bases and the J gene lost 3 bases, with 14 bases spanning the gap. Germline CDR1 and CDR2: GTSNPN and SVGIG (reference sequence). The CDR3 spells CAWSVLEWTDTEAFF. The DNA of the CDR3 is TGTGCCTGGAGTGTCCTAGAGTGGACAGACACTGAAGCTTTCTTT.

This clonotype was picked up a small number of times. The CDR3 region is CASSDSPGTQGYTF. As DNA, the CDR3 is TGTGCCAGCAGTGACTCGCCAGGGACCCAGGGCTACACCTTC. The chain employs TRBV6-4 and TRBJ1-2; D might be TRBD1 (5 bases). The germline CDR1 and CDR2 sequences are MRHNA and SNTAGT. This CDR3 has 14 amino acids. V lost 0 bases and J lost 8, with 13 bases in between.

This clonotype has just a few counts. This sequence joins TRBV27 and TRBJ2-2; the D gene is possibly TRBD1 (5 bases). This CDR3 comprises 16 residues. V lost 5 bases, J lost 5 bases, and 18 bases lay in between. Germline V lookup: CDR1 MNHEY, CDR2 SMNVEV (reference sequence). CDR3 DNA: TGTGCCAGCAGTCAACCTAGGGGCGTCGAGACCGGGGAGCTGTTTTTT. It encodes CASSQPRGVETGELFF.

The rearrangement links TRBV28 to TRBJ2-1; 9 bases match TRBD1. The CDR3 runs 14 residues. J lost 9 bases, V lost 9 bases, and 12 bases had no gene match. Germline lookup yields CDR1 MDHEN and CDR2 SYDVKM. The CDR3 bases are TGTGCCAGTACACCGGGACAGGGAATAGGTGAGCAGTTCTTC. As protein: CASTPGQGIGEQFF.